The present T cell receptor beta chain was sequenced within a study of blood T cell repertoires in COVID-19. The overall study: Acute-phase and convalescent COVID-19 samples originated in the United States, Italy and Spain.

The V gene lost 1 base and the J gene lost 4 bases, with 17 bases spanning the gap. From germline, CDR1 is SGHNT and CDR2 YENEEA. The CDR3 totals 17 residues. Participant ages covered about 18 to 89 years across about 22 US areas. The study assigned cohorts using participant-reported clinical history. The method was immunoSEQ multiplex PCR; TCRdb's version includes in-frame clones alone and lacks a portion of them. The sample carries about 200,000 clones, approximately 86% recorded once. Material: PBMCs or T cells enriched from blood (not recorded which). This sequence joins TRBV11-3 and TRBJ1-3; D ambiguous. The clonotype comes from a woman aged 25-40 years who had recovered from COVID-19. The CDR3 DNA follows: TGTGCCAGCAGCTTAGTTACCTGGCACAGCCACGGAAACACCATATATTTT. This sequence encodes CASSLVTWHSHGNTIYF.